A selection of T cell receptor beta chains follows, all from one sample in a study of graft-versus-host responses after intestinal transplantation. Only in-frame clones appear in the TCRdb table, and some are missing; sequencing was by immunoSEQ multiplex PCR. The table shows around 92,000 clones, with approximately 85% occurring only once. Sample: PBMCs, taken 255 days after intestinal transplant. Source of these receptors: a human patient who received an intestinal transplant, so some T cells may come from the graft donor. Both conserved end residues are part of each CDR3. A D gene is named only where the DNA matches it firmly.

j_gene: TRBJ1-5; v_gene: TRBV10-1; d_gene: NA; CDR3aa: CASSPAGGGQPQHF; CDR3nt: TGCGCCAGCAGCCCCGCGGGGGGAGGTCAGCCCCAGCATTTT
j_gene: TRBJ1-5; v_gene: TRBV28; d_gene: NA; CDR3aa: CASSPLHDQPQHF; CDR3nt: TGTGCCAGCAGCCCTCTTCATGATCAGCCCCAGCATTTT
j_gene: TRBJ2-7; v_gene: TRBV28; d_gene: TRBD2; CDR3aa: CASSTSGYEQYF; CDR3nt: TGTGCCAGCAGTACTAGCGGGTACGAGCAGTACTTC
j_gene: TRBJ2-7; v_gene: TRBV6-1; d_gene: TRBD1; CDR3aa: CASSEPPGTGHYEQYF; CDR3nt: TGTGCCAGCAGCGAACCTCCCGGGACAGGTCACTACGAGCAGTACTTC
j_gene: TRBJ2-5; v_gene: TRBV7-9; d_gene: TRBD2; CDR3aa: CASTKGRGADETQYF; CDR3nt: TGTGCCAGCACAAAGGGGCGGGGGGCGGACGAGACCCAGTACTTC
j_gene: TRBJ2-1; v_gene: TRBV5-8; d_gene: TRBD2; CDR3aa: CASSLALAGVRNEQFF; CDR3nt: TGTGCCAGCAGCTTGGCTTTAGCGGGAGTGAGGAATGAGCAGTTCTTC
j_gene: TRBJ2-5; v_gene: TRBV2; d_gene: TRBD1; CDR3aa: CASSDRGLATQYF; CDR3nt: TGTGCCAGCAGTGATAGGGGGCTGGCGACCCAGTACTTC
j_gene: TRBJ1-2; v_gene: TRBV9; d_gene: TRBD1; CDR3aa: CASSVDPKGQESYGYTF; CDR3nt: TGTGCCAGCAGCGTAGATCCGAAAGGACAGGAGAGTTATGGCTACACCTTC
j_gene: TRBJ1-4; v_gene: TRBV4-1; d_gene: TRBD1; CDR3aa: CASSQQRTGWEKLFF; CDR3nt: TGCGCCAGCAGCCAACAGCGGACAGGGTGGGAAAAACTGTTTTTT
j_gene: TRBJ2-7; v_gene: TRBV19; d_gene: NA; CDR3aa: CASSNPRSEQYF; CDR3nt: TGTGCCAGTAGTAACCCACGGTCCGAGCAGTACTTC
j_gene: TRBJ1-2; v_gene: TRBV6-5; d_gene: NA; CDR3aa: CASSFGQLGSGYTF; CDR3nt: TGTGCCAGCAGTTTTGGACAGCTTGGCTCTGGCTACACCTTC
j_gene: TRBJ1-5; v_gene: TRBV7-2; d_gene: TRBD1; CDR3aa: CASSLGGTGQPQHF; CDR3nt: TGTGCCAGCAGCTTAGGTGGGACAGGCCAGCCCCAGCATTTT
j_gene: TRBJ1-2; v_gene: TRBV6-5; d_gene: NA; CDR3aa: CASSPQLNYGYTF; CDR3nt: TGTGCCAGCAGCCCTCAGCTCAACTATGGCTACACCTTC
j_gene: TRBJ2-1; v_gene: TRBV6-5; d_gene: TRBD2; CDR3aa: CASSYSLAGEQFF; CDR3nt: TGTGCCAGCAGTTACTCCCTAGCGGGTGAGCAGTTCTTC